The present T cell receptor (beta chain) was sequenced within a study of vaccination and CD4 T cells after COVID-19. At the level of the study: Post-COVID specimens were obtained a median approximately 95 days after diagnosis (range 35 to 161). Overlapping SARS-CoV-2, HCoV-NL63, HCoV-OC43 and HCoV-229E spike peptides stimulated the cells.

As for time point: late sampling 161 to 241 days after vaccination in three convalescent patients. Stated treatment: roughly 10-day PBMC culture with coronavirus spike peptide pools or control peptides (ViraFEST assay). Wells that each held 1.5 million to 2 million PBMCs were cultured with 9 to 10 IU/ml IL-2 and about 9.8 ug/ml peptide pools. The Oncomine TCR Beta short-read assay was what sequenced the DNA obtained from cultured CD4+ T cells. Using its own MiXCR run on the PCR reads, TCRdb lists one record per CDR3 protein. This sample has around 23,000 distinct CDR3 sequences, with less than 35% found just once. Study-wide points: Spike mono-reactivity was the property of 304 of 307 vaccine-specific clones in convalescent patients.

Note on this clonotype: Its specificity is not known.

Germline CDR1 DFQATT, CDR2 SNEGSKA (reference sequence). The CDR3 is made up of 14 amino acids. Trimming at V came to 5 bases and at J to 7 bases, leaving 8 bases not matched to a gene. The V and J genes are TRBV20-1 and TRBJ2-1; 10 bases align to TRBD2. This sequence was found in a human donor who had recovered from COVID-19. The sequencing used CD4+ T cells from blood, cultured in vitro, collected about 7 months after SARS-CoV-2 vaccination. The DNA for the CDR3 is TGCAGTGCTGGAACACTAGCGGGGAGGAATGAGCAGTTCTTC. Encoded protein: CSAGTLAGRNEQFF.